This T cell receptor beta chain was profiled in a study of PD-L1 blockade in urothelial cancer. Whole-study context: When patients started atezolizumab around 2014, it was given at 1,200 mg intravenously every 3 weeks. A median blood sample held approximately 140,000 T cells and 80,000 or so unique TCRs. Males with bladder-origin urothelial cancer constituted about 90% of the roughly 30 patients.

Here immunoSEQ multiplex PCR was the method, and the copy in TCRdb shows in-frame clones only, minus some. The sample includes some 27,000 clones, roughly 76% of them seen just once. Sample numbers ranged from 1 to 8 per patient, encompassing pretreatment and on-treatment collections. This CDR3 has 15 residues. V was clipped by 6 bases and J by 3 bases; unmatched bases: 4. Per germline, CDR1 SNHLY and CDR2 FYNNEI. The rearrangement links TRBV2 to TRBJ2-3, with 12 bases fitting TRBD1. This specimen consisted of PBMCs, obtained around atezolizumab (anti-PD-L1) treatment. The TCR sequence derives from a man aged 45-65 years with urothelial cancer. The CDR3 DNA follows: TGTGCCAGCAGACTGGGACAGGGGGCAACAGATACGCAGTATTTT. Residues: CASRLGQGATDTQYF.